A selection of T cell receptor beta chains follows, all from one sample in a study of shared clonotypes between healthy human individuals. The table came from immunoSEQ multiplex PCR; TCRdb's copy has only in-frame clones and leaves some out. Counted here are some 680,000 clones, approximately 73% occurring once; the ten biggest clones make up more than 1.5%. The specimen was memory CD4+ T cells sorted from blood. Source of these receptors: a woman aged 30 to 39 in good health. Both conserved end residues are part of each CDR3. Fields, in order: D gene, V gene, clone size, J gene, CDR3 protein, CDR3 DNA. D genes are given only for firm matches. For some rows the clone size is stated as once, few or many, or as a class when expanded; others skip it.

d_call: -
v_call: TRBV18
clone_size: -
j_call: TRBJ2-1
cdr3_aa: CASSPVDGDEQFF
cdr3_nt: TGTGCCAGCTCACCGGTGGACGGGGATGAGCAGTTCTTC

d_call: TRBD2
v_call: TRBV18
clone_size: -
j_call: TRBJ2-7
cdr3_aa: CASSPASGSYEQYF
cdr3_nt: TGTGCCAGCTCACCCGCTAGCGGGAGCTACGAGCAGTACTTC

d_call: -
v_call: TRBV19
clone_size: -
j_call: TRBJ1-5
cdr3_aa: CASSIWAAGNQPQHF
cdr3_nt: TGTGCCAGTAGTATATGGGCCGCTGGCAATCAGCCCCAGCATTTT

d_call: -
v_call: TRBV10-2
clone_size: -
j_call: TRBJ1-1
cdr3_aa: CASSASDSTEAFF
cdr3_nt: TGCGCCAGCAGTGCAAGTGACAGCACTGAAGCTTTCTTT

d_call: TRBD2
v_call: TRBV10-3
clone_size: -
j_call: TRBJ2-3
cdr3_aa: CAIGDGAGGQDTQYF
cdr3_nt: TGTGCCATCGGGGATGGTGCGGGAGGTCAAGATACGCAGTATTTT

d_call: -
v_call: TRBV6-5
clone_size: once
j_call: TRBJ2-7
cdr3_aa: CATKKELAHEQYF
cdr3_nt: TGTGCCACCAAAAAAGAGCTAGCGCACGAGCAGTACTTC

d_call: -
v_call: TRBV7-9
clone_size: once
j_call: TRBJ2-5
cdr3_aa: CASSFSRPGEETQYF
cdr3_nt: TGTGCCAGCAGCTTCTCCCGCCCAGGGGAAGAGACCCAGTACTTC

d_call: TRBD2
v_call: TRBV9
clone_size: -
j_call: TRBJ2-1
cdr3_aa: CASSVMAGGNNEQFF
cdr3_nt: TGTGCCAGCAGCGTAATGGCGGGAGGTAACAATGAGCAGTTCTTC

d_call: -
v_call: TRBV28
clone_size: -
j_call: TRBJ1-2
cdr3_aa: CASSLSKRAGGYTF
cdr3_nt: TGTGCCAGCAGTTTATCCAAGAGGGCTGGTGGCTACACCTTC

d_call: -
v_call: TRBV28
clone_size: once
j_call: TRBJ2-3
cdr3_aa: CASSLVLGSTDTQYF
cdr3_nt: TGTGCCAGCAGTTTGGTACTAGGGAGCACAGATACGCAGTATTTT

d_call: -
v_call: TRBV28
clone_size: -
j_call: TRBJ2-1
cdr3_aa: CASSWVGANEQFF
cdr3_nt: TGTGCCTCCAGCTGGGTAGGGGCCAATGAGCAGTTCTTC

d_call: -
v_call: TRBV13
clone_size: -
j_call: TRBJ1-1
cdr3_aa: CASSPKFGVNTEAFF
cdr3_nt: TGTGCCAGCAGCCCGAAGTTTGGGGTGAACACTGAAGCTTTCTTT

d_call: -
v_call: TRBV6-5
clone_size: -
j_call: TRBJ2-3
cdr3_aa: CASSDGRYTDTQYF
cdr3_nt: TGTGCCAGCAGTGACGGACGGTACACAGATACGCAGTATTTT

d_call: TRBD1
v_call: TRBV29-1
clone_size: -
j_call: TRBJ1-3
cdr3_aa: CSVDTQGPQAGNTIYF
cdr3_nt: TGCAGCGTAGATACACAGGGGCCCCAAGCTGGAAACACCATATATTTT

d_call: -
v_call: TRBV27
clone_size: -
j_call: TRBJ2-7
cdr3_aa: CASTLGLSYEQYF
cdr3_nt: TGTGCCAGCACCCTGGGACTGTCCTACGAGCAGTACTTC